This entry concerns a single TCR beta chain. Its binding antigen is unknown. Base qualities are not recorded, but no much larger clone differs from it by a single base. These data belong to a study of blood T cell repertoires in COVID-19 (dated by TCRdb to about 2020). For the wider study: Collaborator samples came from the United States, Italy and Spain and covered acute and convalescent phases of COVID-19. The material from the prospective study consisted of cDNA or gDNA derived from T cells, B-cell-depleted T cells, or PBMCs. Deeply sampled blood TCRbeta repertoires from subjects exposed to, actively infected with, or recovered from COVID-19 were included in the dataset. The repertoires were made available in a free public database intended to serve as a resource for research on the immune response to SARS-CoV-2. The samples were drawn from two sources: the first 160 participants of the ongoing ImmuneRACE study, and 1,200 or so subjects contributed by 6 global collaborators. The sample metadata nearly always contained a de-identified subject ID, COVID-19 status, age in years and sex. Where available, HLA class I and class II types were obtained from metadata supplied by the sample provider rather than from assay-based typing. Broad study findings and their caveats: Clinical and demographic metadata were provided uncurated, with the amount varying by source and participant.

Collaborating institutions collected whole blood in K2EDTA tubes following their own protocols. Collaborator samples were shipped for TCRbeta analysis as frozen whole blood, isolated PBMCs, or DNA extracted from either sample type. The immunoSEQ Assay, a bias-controlled multiplex PCR, was used to amplify TCRbeta CDR3 regions from genomic DNA. The original methods were these. The number of nucleated cells in each sample was estimated by amplification of reference gene primers within the assay. Sequence reads were collapsed and filtered to measure the absolute abundance of every unique TCRbeta CDR3 rearrangement. For each sample, productive Simpson clonality was calculated as the square root of Simpson's diversity index across productive rearrangements. The table was pulled from immuneACCESS by TCRdb, which kept in-frame rearrangements only. Such tables lose some clones; where checked, under half of the loss comes from unresolved V genes, and the rest has no known cause. Clone size and V and J calls were adopted from that table, with D and trimming inferred from the DNA. Present in this sample are tens of thousands of clones, 90% to 95% of which were seen just once. Approximately 4.2% of the sample is taken by the ten largest.

For CDR1 and CDR2, the germline V gene lists SGHTA and FQGNSA. V is clipped by 1 base and J by 4 bases, and the sequence between their germline boundaries is 7 bases long. From the cysteine up to the phenylalanine, the CDR3 has a length of 13 residues. The DNA shown is the 39-base CDR3, in frame from base 1. Sequencing input: peripheral blood. The chain is assembled from TRBV7-2 and TRBJ1-2; the D gene is not confidently resolved. The source of this sequence is a middle-aged man with active COVID-19. The CDR3 protein: CASSLGQFYGYTF. The sequenced DNA: TGTGCCAGCAGCTTAGGTCAGTTCTATGGCTACACCTTC.